These 30 T cell receptor beta chains were all obtained from the same sample, sequenced in a study of response to subunit inactivated influenza vaccine. TCRdb reanalysed the RT-PCR reads using MiXCR and keeps one entry per CDR3 protein. The table has a few hundred thousand distinct CDR3 sequences, approximately 23% seen once. The sequencing here drew on PBMCs from blood, taken about 20 months after vaccination. The receptors were gathered from a man in his fifties or sixties who received an inactivated influenza vaccine.

This clonotype was found a few times. The V gene is TRBV6-5, the J gene TRBJ2-1; D may correspond to TRBD1 or TRBD2 (6 bases each). The CDR3 extends over 18 amino acids. V dropped 0 bases and J dropped 2 bases, with 17 bases sitting between them. Germline-derived CDR1 and CDR2 are MNHEY and SVGAGI. CDR3 DNA sequence: TGTGCCAGCAGTTACTCGATCCCCGGGGGCCGAACCTACAATGAGCAGTTCTTC. Protein: CASSYSIPGGRTYNEQFF.

The V call is TRBV6-5, the J call TRBJ2-7; 8 nucleotides match TRBD1. Germline V gene lookup returns CDR1 MNHEY and CDR2 SVGAGI. The J segment lost 4 bases and the V segment lost 4 bases, leaving 12 bases of the junction unmatched. The length of the CDR3 is 16 residues. As DNA, the CDR3 is TGTGCCAGCAGTTCTGGACAGGGCGGCTACTGGTACGAGCAGTACTTC. Translated: CASSSGQGGYWYEQYF.

V is TRBV4-3 and J is TRBJ1-1; 8 nucleotides line up with TRBD1. This CDR3 region has 15 residues. Looked up from germline, CDR1 is LGHNA and CDR2 is YSLEER. Germline trimming cut 4 bases from V and 3 bases from J; bases unmatched to any gene: 7. Here the CDR3 reads CASSLRQGIHTEAFF. CDR3 coding DNA: TGCGCCAGCAGCCTACGACAGGGGATCCACACTGAAGCTTTCTTT.

The chain employs TRBV20-1 and TRBJ2-1, with D unresolved. The V end lost 3 bases, the J end lost 9 bases, and 12 bases lay between the germline ends. Germline CDR1 reads DFQATT; CDR2 reads SNEGSKA (reference sequence). CDR3 length equals 12 residues. CDR3 DNA: TGCAGTGCTAGGGAAAGTGGGATTGAGCAGTTCTTC. Its translation is CSARESGIEQFF.

CDR3 coding DNA: TGTGCCAGCAGCTATAGACTAGCGGGAAATCTGGCAGATACGCAGTATTTT. Translation gives CASSYRLAGNLADTQYF. This chain joins TRBV27 and TRBJ2-3; 11 bases are shared with TRBD2. The CDR3 covers 17 residues. The trim removed 6 bases at V and 4 bases at J, leaving 12 bases unmatched. Germline values: CDR1 MNHEY, CDR2 SMNVEV (reference sequence).

The chain joins TRBV7-2 to TRBJ2-3; 10 positions agree with TRBD2. The germline V gene has CDR1 SGHTA and CDR2 FQGNSA. This CDR3 is built from 16 residues. V shed 0 bases and J 0 bases; nucleotides not matched to a gene: 0. CDR3: CASSLAGLASTDTQYF. The CDR3 coding sequence is TGTGCCAGCAGCTTAGCGGGACTAGCGAGCACAGATACGCAGTATTTT.

The V gene is TRBV5-8, the J gene TRBJ1-4; D gene unclear. Germline CDR1 reads SGHTS; CDR2 reads YDEGEE. The CDR3 extends over 15 amino acids. V was clipped by 4 bases and J by 0 bases, with 10 bases between them. The CDR3: CASSAPEPTNEKLFF. For the CDR3, the DNA is TGTGCCAGCAGCGCACCTGAGCCAACTAATGAAAAACTGTTTTTT.

This clonotype was counted only a few times. The chain recombines TRBV11-2 with TRBJ1-3; a weak D match, TRBD1 (6 bases). CDR1 and CDR2 from the germline V gene are SGHAT and FQNNGV. The CDR3 extends over 17 amino acids. V lost 2 bases, J lost 0 bases, and 14 bases lay in between. For the CDR3, the DNA is TGTGCCAGCAGCTTACCAGAAGAGGGGGGCTCTGGAAACACCATATATTTT. This sequence encodes CASSLPEEGGSGNTIYF. Full variable domain (missing parts from reference TRBV11-2 and TRBJ1-3): EAGVAQSPRYKIIEKRQSVAFWCNPISGHATLYWYQQILGQGPKLLIQFQNNGVVDDSQLPKDRFSAERLKGVDSTLKIQPAKLEDSAVYLCASSLPEEGGSGNTIYFGEGSWLTVV.

This clonotype came up many times. This chain links TRBV29-1 with TRBJ1-1; maybe TRBD1 (5 bases). Deletions cut 1 base from V and 11 bases from J, with 14 bases between. Germline CDR1 and CDR2: SQVTM and ANQGSEA. The CDR3 runs to 12 residues. The CDR3 reads CSVEVGMGVAFF. In DNA, the CDR3 is TGCAGCGTTGAAGTGGGGATGGGGGTGGCTTTCTTT.

This clonotype came up a few times. J is TRBJ2-3 and V is TRBV12-5; tentatively, D is TRBD1 or TRBD2 (5 bases each). Germline V gene sequence: CDR1 LGHNT, CDR2 FRNRAP. V shed 8 bases and J shed 2 bases, with 11 bases lying between them. There are 13 residues in the CDR3. The CDR3 here is CASIGDDTDTQYF. CDR3 nucleotide sequence: TGTGCTAGTATTGGGGACGACACAGATACGCAGTATTTT.

This clonotype was seen only a few times. The chain uses TRBV28 and TRBJ2-3, with 9 bases aligning to TRBD2. With 3 bases clipped from V and 5 bases from J, the junction kept 6 bases outside the gene matches. The CDR3 loop spans 15 amino acids. Per the germline V gene, CDR1 is MDHEN and CDR2 is SYDVKM. DNA of the CDR3: TGTGCCAGCAGTTTGGCGGGGGGGAAGGAAGATACGCAGTATTTT. As protein: CASSLAGGKEDTQYF.

This sequence joins TRBV6-6 and TRBJ2-3; 9 bases line up with TRBD1. The CDR3 is 13 residues long. Germline CDR1 and CDR2: MNHNY and SVGAGI (reference sequence). The V gene end was trimmed by 10 bases and the J gene end by 5 bases; junction bases not matched to a gene: 7. This CDR3 is CATGQGILDTQYF. The CDR3 DNA is TGTGCCACAGGACAGGGGATTTTAGATACGCAGTATTTT.

The chain combines TRBV29-1 with TRBJ1-2; a possible D gene is TRBD1 (6 bases). The CDR3 length is 12 residues. Germline lookup yields CDR1 SQVTM and CDR2 ANQGSEA. V was trimmed by 3 bases and J by 9 bases, leaving 14 bases between them. The CDR3 bases are TGCAGCGTTGATTCCGGGGGCCATCGCTACACCTTC. Its protein is CSVDSGGHRYTF.

The V gene is TRBV30, the J gene TRBJ1-4; TRBD1 matches at 12 bases. The V segment lost 5 bases and the J segment 8 bases; nucleotides outside the gene matches: 15. The CDR3 contains 17 residues. Per germline, CDR1 GTSNPN and CDR2 SVGIG (reference sequence). CDR3 residues: CAWAAPGQGALREKLFF. The CDR3 DNA sequence: TGTGCCTGGGCCGCACCGGGACAGGGGGCCCTTAGGGAAAAACTGTTTTTT.

V gene TRBV29-1 combines with J gene TRBJ1-1; 9 bases match TRBD1. The V gene's germline CDR1 is SQVTM and CDR2 ANQGSEA. This CDR3 is 14 amino acids long. With 7 bases clipped from V and 7 bases from J, the junction kept 13 bases outside the gene matches. In DNA form, the CDR3 reads TGCAGCGCAGAACAGGGGGCGGTTGGGGTTGAAGCTTTCTTT. This gives the protein CSAEQGAVGVEAFF. Supplemented by reference TRBV29-1 and TRBJ1-1, the full variable domain reads SAVISQKPSRDICQRGTSLTIQCQVDSQVTMMFWYRQQPGQSLTLIATANQGSEATYESGFVIDKFPISRPNLTFSTLTVSNMSPEDSSIYLCSAEQGAVGVEAFFGQGTRLTVV.

The V and J genes are TRBV5-1 and TRBJ2-1; 10 bases fit TRBD2. CDR3 size: 15 residues. Trimming took 4 bases from V and 5 from J; bases not matched to a gene: 6. Germline CDR1 SGHRS, CDR2 YFSETQ. CDR3 region: CASSKLAGPDNEQFF. The DNA of the CDR3 is TGCGCCAGCAGCAAACTAGCGGGACCTGACAATGAGCAGTTCTTC. The full variable domain, completed using reference TRBV5-1 and TRBJ2-1, is KAGVTQTPRYLIKTRGQQVTLSCSPISGHRSVSWYQQTPGQGLQFLFEYFSETQRNKGNFPGRFSGRQFSNSRSEMNVSTLELGDSALYLCASSKLAGPDNEQFFGPGTRLTVL.

Here the CDR3 DNA reads TGTGCCAGCAGTTTGGGAGCAGCCCGAGAGACCCAGTACTTC. Its translation: CASSLGAARETQYF. The chain combines TRBV12-3 or TRBV12-4 with TRBJ2-5; D may be TRBD2 (5 bases). The germline V and J ends were trimmed by 3 bases and 4 bases, with 12 bases remaining between them. The CDR3 length is 14 residues.

The chain links TRBV20-1 to TRBJ2-7; 8 bases agree with TRBD2. CDR3 length equals 15 residues. The junction had 4 bases not matched to a gene; V was cut back by 0 bases and J by 0 bases. Germline V CDR1 and CDR2: DFQATT, SNEGSKA (reference sequence). CDR3 amino acids: CSARDTSGSSYEQYF. DNA for the CDR3: TGCAGTGCTAGAGATACCAGCGGGAGCTCCTACGAGCAGTACTTC.

V usage is TRBV18 and J usage is TRBJ2-7; tentatively, D is TRBD2 (5 bases). This CDR3 contains 15 residues. The V end lost 3 bases, the J end lost 2 bases, and 14 bases lay between the germline ends. Germline CDR1 and CDR2: KGHSH and LQKENI. CDR3 sequence reads: CASSPILSGTYEQYF. CDR3 sequence (DNA): TGTGCCAGCTCACCGATTTTATCGGGGACCTACGAGCAGTACTTC.

This clonotype was observed at least ten times. The chain links TRBV5-1 to TRBJ1-1; D is undetermined. Trimming left V 0 bases short and J 12 bases short, with 15 bases between. Germline loops: CDR1 SGHRS, CDR2 YFSETQ. The CDR3 extends over 13 amino acids. CDR3 amino acids: CASSLEASVVPFF. CDR3 DNA sequence: TGCGCCAGCAGCTTGGAGGCGTCGGTGGTGCCTTTCTTT. The variable domain in full, with the rest retrieved from reference TRBV5-1 and TRBJ1-1, is KAGVTQTPRYLIKTRGQQVTLSCSPISGHRSVSWYQQTPGQGLQFLFEYFSETQRNKGNFPGRFSGRQFSNSRSEMNVSTLELGDSALYLCASSLEASVVPFFGQGTRLTVV.

This clonotype has only a few counts. This chain uses TRBV12-3 or TRBV12-4 with TRBJ1-5; D possibly corresponds to TRBD1 (5 bases). The V and J ends lost 5 bases and 4 bases respectively, with 12 bases between them. The CDR3 is made up of 14 amino acids. CDR3: CASSQSDSNQPQHF. CDR3 nucleotides: TGTGCCAGCAGTCAATCCGACAGTAATCAGCCCCAGCATTTT.

This clonotype was recorded a few times. The V call is TRBV2, the J call TRBJ1-2; D is ambiguous. CDR3 length: 14 amino acids. The germline V and J ends were trimmed by 7 bases and 4 bases, with 16 bases remaining between them. The V gene's germline CDR1 is SNHLY and CDR2 FYNNEI. CDR3 sequence: CASKDPKHFYGYTF. The CDR3 DNA is TGTGCCAGCAAGGACCCAAAACATTTCTATGGCTACACCTTC. Together with reference TRBV2 and TRBJ1-2, the CDR3 gives the full variable domain: EPEVTQTPSHQVTQMGQEVILRCVPISNHLYFYWYRQILGQKVEFLVSFYNNEISEKSEIFDDQFSVERPDGSNFTLKIRSTKLEDSAMYFCASKDPKHFYGYTFGSGTRLTVV.

This clonotype was detected a few times. This chain connects TRBV3-1 to TRBJ2-3; D gene ambiguous. Germline-derived CDR1 and CDR2 are LGHDT and YNNKEL (reference sequence). CDR3 length: 13 residues. Deletions cut 6 bases from V and 6 bases from J, with 13 bases between. The CDR3 DNA reads as TGTGCCAGCAGTCCAAGTGTGGGGGATACGCAGTATTTT. Its protein is CASSPSVGDTQYF.

This clonotype was seen at least ten times. This CDR3 is CASSVGSGGRTQPQHF. The DNA for the CDR3 is TGTGCCAGCAGCGTAGGGTCTGGGGGGCGCACTCAGCCCCAGCATTTT. V gene TRBV9 combines with J gene TRBJ1-5; maybe TRBD1 (6 bases). This CDR3 contains 16 residues. With 0 bases removed from V and 6 bases from J, the gap between germline ends came to 16 bases. CDR1 SGDLS and CDR2 YYNGEE come from the germline V gene.

The rearrangement links TRBV28 to TRBJ1-3; the D is unclear. The CDR3 has 14 amino acids. The V gene's germline CDR1 is MDHEN and CDR2 SYDVKM. V gave up 5 bases and J gave up 3 bases, with 11 bases separating them. The CDR3 DNA is TGTGCCAGCAGTCCCCGAAAGGTTGGAAACACCATATATTTT. It yields the protein CASSPRKVGNTIYF.

The J gene is TRBJ2-7, the V gene TRBV28, with unresolved D. The V end lost 1 base, the J end lost 6 bases, and 4 bases lay between the germline ends. Germline CDR1 reads MDHEN; CDR2 reads SYDVKM. This CDR3 spans 11 amino acids. CDR3 loop: CASSLSSEQYF. The CDR3 nucleotides read TGTGCCAGCAGTTTATCGAGCGAGCAGTACTTC.

This clonotype was found many times. The V and J genes are TRBV27 and TRBJ1-1, with D tentatively TRBD1 (5 bases). The CDR3 runs 15 residues. Germline values: CDR1 MNHEY, CDR2 SMNVEV (reference sequence). With 5 bases removed from V and 1 base from J, the gap between germline ends came to 14 bases. The CDR3 loop reads CASSPPIGTNTEAFF. DNA of the CDR3: TGTGCCAGCAGTCCTCCCATAGGGACGAACACTGAAGCTTTCTTT.

The rearrangement joins TRBV28 to TRBJ2-1; D gene ambiguous. Trimming took 1 base from V and 4 from J, leaving 8 bases between them. CDR1 and CDR2 from the germline V gene are MDHEN and SYDVKM. The CDR3 consists of 14 residues. The CDR3: CASSLYGGYNEQFF. CDR3 sequence (DNA): TGTGCCAGCAGTTTATACGGCGGTTACAATGAGCAGTTCTTC.

This clonotype was seen a handful of times. This chain joins TRBV20-1 and TRBJ1-1; D is possibly TRBD1 (6 bases). The CDR3 runs 14 residues. Trimming left V 3 bases short and J 4 bases short, with 15 bases between. The germline V gene has CDR1 DFQATT and CDR2 SNEGSKA (reference sequence). The CDR3 sequence is CSASASGGGTEAFF. The CDR3 DNA follows: TGCAGTGCTAGTGCTTCTGGAGGGGGCACTGAAGCTTTCTTT.

This chain links TRBV28 with TRBJ2-7; D is unclear. The CDR3 runs to 14 residues. V was pared by 6 bases and J by 0 bases, with 12 bases between. Germline CDR1 reads MDHEN; CDR2 reads SYDVKM. CDR3 nucleotides: TGTGCCAGCAGAACCGACCTGAACTCCTACGAGCAGTACTTC. The encoded protein is CASRTDLNSYEQYF.